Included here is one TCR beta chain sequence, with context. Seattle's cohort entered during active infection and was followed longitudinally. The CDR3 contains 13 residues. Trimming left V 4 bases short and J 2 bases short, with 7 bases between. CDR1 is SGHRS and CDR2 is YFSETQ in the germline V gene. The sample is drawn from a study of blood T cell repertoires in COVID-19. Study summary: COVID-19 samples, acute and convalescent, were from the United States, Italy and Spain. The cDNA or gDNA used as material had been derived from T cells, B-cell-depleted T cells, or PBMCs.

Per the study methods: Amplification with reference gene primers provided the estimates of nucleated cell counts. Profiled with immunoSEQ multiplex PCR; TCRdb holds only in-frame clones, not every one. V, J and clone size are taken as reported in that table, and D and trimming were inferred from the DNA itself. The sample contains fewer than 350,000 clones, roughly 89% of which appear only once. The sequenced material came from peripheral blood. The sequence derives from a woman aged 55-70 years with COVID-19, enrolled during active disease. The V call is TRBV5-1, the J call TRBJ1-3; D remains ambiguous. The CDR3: CASSAGPGNTIYF. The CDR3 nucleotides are TGCGCCAGCAGCGCAGGCCCTGGAAACACCATATATTTT. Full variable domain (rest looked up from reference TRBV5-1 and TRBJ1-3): KAGVTQTPRYLIKTRGQQVTLSCSPISGHRSVSWYQQTPGQGLQFLFEYFSETQRNKGNFPGRFSGRQFSNSRSEMNVSTLELGDSALYLCASSAGPGNTIYFGEGSWLTVV.